The 22 T cell receptor beta chains reported below all come from one sample, sequenced in a study of PD-1 blockade in classical Hodgkin lymphoma. Brentuximab vedotin exposure varied among the patients, all of whom had relapsed after autologous stem cell transplantation. The protocol was immunoSEQ multiplex PCR, while the TCRdb copy is restricted to in-frame clones and leaves out a portion. The sample lists approximately 60,000 clones; around 88% were seen once. Specimen: peripheral blood mononuclear cells (PBMCs), collected at baseline. All receptors derive from a human donor with classical Hodgkin lymphoma.

The CDR3 is CASSSRTGESGYTF. The CDR3 DNA is TGTGCCAGCAGCTCGCGGACAGGGGAGTCTGGCTACACCTTC. The rearrangement links TRBV7-2 to TRBJ1-2, with 9 bases matching TRBD1. V shed 4 bases and J 7 bases; nucleotides not matched to a gene: 7. This CDR3 has 14 residues. Germline V lookup: CDR1 SGHTA, CDR2 FQGNSA.

Note on this clone: The same CDR3 is also encoded by other DNA sequences in this sample. The rearrangement uses TRBV5-1 and TRBJ2-1; TRBD1 aligns across 7 bases. Germline-derived CDR1 and CDR2 are SGHRS and YFSETQ. Trimming took 4 bases from V and 4 from J; bases not matched to a gene: 8. This CDR3 contains 15 residues. CDR3 residues: CASSVGTVSYNEQFF. CDR3 in DNA: TGCGCCAGCAGCGTCGGGACAGTAAGTTACAATGAGCAGTTCTTC.

The V call is TRBV7-9, the J call TRBJ1-4; D is ambiguous. Trimming took off 2 bases at V and 3 bases at J, with 7 bases between the two ends. This CDR3 region has 14 residues. Germline V gene sequence: CDR1 SEHNR, CDR2 FQNEAQ (reference sequence). CDR3 sequence reads: CASSLSGSNEKLFF. The DNA for the CDR3 is TGTGCCAGCAGCTTATCTGGGTCTAATGAAAAACTGTTTTTT.

This clone came up a few times. V is TRBV29-1 and J is TRBJ1-1; no definite D call. The germline V gene has CDR1 SQVTM and CDR2 ANQGSEA. The V gene lost 4 bases and the J gene lost 5 bases, with 11 bases spanning the gap. The CDR3 has 12 amino acids. The CDR3 region is CSVGVRGTEAFF. For the CDR3, the DNA is TGCAGCGTTGGAGTAAGAGGAACTGAAGCTTTCTTT.

In its sample, this clone was seen a few times. This chain connects TRBV7-2 to TRBJ2-3; D perhaps matches TRBD2 (6 bases). The V gene lost 5 bases and the J gene lost 1 base, with 13 bases spanning the gap. The CDR3 has 15 amino acids. Germline CDR1 and CDR2: SGHTA and FQGNSA. The CDR3 bases are TGTGCCAGCAGCCTATTGCGGGAACGCACAGATACGCAGTATTTT. This encodes CASSLLRERTDTQYF.

The chain couples TRBV7-8 to TRBJ1-5; 7 bases fit TRBD1. The V segment lost 7 bases and the J segment 4 bases; nucleotides outside the gene matches: 10. The CDR3 covers 15 residues. Germline CDR1 reads SGHVS; CDR2 reads FQNEAQ. CDR3 DNA: TGTGCCAGCACCCGGGACAGAACTTCAAATCAGCCCCAGCATTTT. It translates to CASTRDRTSNQPQHF.

This CDR3 is CASSPGPYHTGELFF. The CDR3 DNA reads as TGCGCCAGCAGCCCGGGGCCGTATCACACCGGGGAGCTGTTTTTT. The chain is built from TRBV5-1 and TRBJ2-2; D is tentatively TRBD1 or TRBD2 (5 bases each). With 4 bases removed from V and 3 bases from J, the gap between germline ends came to 13 bases. There are 15 residues in the CDR3. Germline lookup yields CDR1 SGHRS and CDR2 YFSETQ.

This clone was seen only a few times. DNA of the CDR3: TGTGCCAGCAGTGGTTGGGGAACTCAGCCCCAGCATTTT. Its translation is CASSGWGTQPQHF. The V gene is TRBV2, the J gene TRBJ1-5; no clear D gene. The V end lost 4 bases, the J end lost 6 bases, and 10 bases lay between the germline ends. Looked up from germline, CDR1 is SNHLY and CDR2 is FYNNEI. The length of the CDR3 is 13 residues.

The V call is TRBV29-1, the J call TRBJ1-3; D not certain. CDR3 size: 12 residues. V shed 4 bases and J shed 2 bases, with 6 bases lying between them. CDR1 SQVTM and CDR2 ANQGSEA come from the germline V gene. The CDR3 region is CSVGQPGNTIYF. The CDR3 DNA reads as TGCAGCGTTGGGCAGCCTGGAAACACCATATATTTT. Supplemented by reference TRBV29-1 and TRBJ1-3, the full variable domain reads SAVISQKPSRDICQRGTSLTIQCQVDSQVTMMFWYRQQPGQSLTLIATANQGSEATYESGFVIDKFPISRPNLTFSTLTVSNMSPEDSSIYLCSVGQPGNTIYFGEGSWLTVV.

The sample holds one count of this clone. The rearrangement uses TRBV30 and TRBJ2-7; 9 nucleotides agree with TRBD1. There are 15 residues in the CDR3. V was clipped by 3 bases and J by 4 bases; unmatched bases: 10. Germline values: CDR1 GTSNPN, CDR2 SVGIG (reference sequence). The CDR3 DNA reads TGTGCCTGGAGACCAGCCGGGACAGGGTTGTACGAGCAGTACTTC. Translated: CAWRPAGTGLYEQYF.

As regards this clone: Other nucleotide sequences from this sample produce the same CDR3. The rearrangement uses TRBV6-5 and TRBJ1-1; D is ambiguous. CDR1 is MNHEY, CDR2 SVGAGI, per germline. V lost 0 bases, J lost 3 bases, and 5 bases lay in between. The CDR3 extends over 13 amino acids. CDR3 sequence: CASSYSDYTEAFF. The CDR3 nucleotides are TGTGCCAGCAGTTACTCGGATTACACTGAAGCTTTCTTT.

The gene calls are TRBV29-1 and TRBJ2-2, with D unresolved. The CDR3 runs to 13 residues. Trimming took 7 bases from V and 1 from J, leaving 10 bases between them. Per the germline V gene, CDR1 is SQVTM and CDR2 is ANQGSEA. The CDR3, as DNA: TGCAGCGGTCTCGGGCAGAACACCGGGGAGCTGTTTTTT. It is translated as CSGLGQNTGELFF.

This clone was recorded only once. This rearrangement joins TRBV6-5 to TRBJ1-4; 7 positions match TRBD1. Germline loops: CDR1 MNHEY, CDR2 SVGAGI. The CDR3 is 15 residues long. With V trimmed by 4 bases and J by 7 bases, 9 bases remained unmatched. The CDR3 coding sequence is TGTGCCAGCAGTTCCATGGACAGGTTGGGTGAAAAACTGTTTTTT. It translates to CASSSMDRLGEKLFF.

The V and J genes are TRBV28 and TRBJ2-7; maybe TRBD1 (6 bases). The V gene lost 5 bases and the J gene lost 1 base, with 21 bases spanning the gap. The CDR3 runs 17 residues. Per the germline V gene, CDR1 is MDHEN and CDR2 is SYDVKM. The CDR3 DNA reads TGTGCCAGCAGTCCCATCCGAGGGGGAACCCAATCCTACGAGCAGTACTTC. This encodes CASSPIRGGTQSYEQYF.

The chain links TRBV10-2 to TRBJ1-1; TRBD1 agrees at 8 bases. The CDR3 consists of 14 residues. V was pared by 8 bases and J by 6 bases, with 11 bases of the junction left unmatched. Per the germline V gene, CDR1 is WSHSY and CDR2 is SAAADI. The CDR3 sequence: CASGGTGLAAEAFF. Here the CDR3 DNA reads TGCGCCAGCGGTGGGACAGGACTTGCGGCTGAAGCTTTCTTT.

The chain links TRBV30 to TRBJ2-7; TRBD1 might be the D (6 bases). V lost 3 bases and J 1 base, leaving 10 bases between the germline ends. The CDR3 contains 13 residues. Germline CDR1 GTSNPN, CDR2 SVGIG (reference sequence). The CDR3: CAWRQGLSYEQYF. CDR3 sequence (DNA): TGTGCCTGGAGACAGGGATTATCCTACGAGCAGTACTTC.

The count of this clone is one. The rearrangement links TRBV30 to TRBJ1-5; D perhaps matches TRBD1 (6 bases). This CDR3 is built from 16 residues. Germline V gene data show CDR1 as GTSNPN and CDR2 as SVGIG (reference sequence). Trimming left V 4 bases short and J 0 bases short, with 16 bases between. The CDR3 is CAWTRGGGYSNQPQHF. As DNA, the CDR3 is TGTGCCTGGACCAGGGGCGGCGGGTATAGCAATCAGCCCCAGCATTTT.

This clone was found a few times. This chain's CDR3 is CASSTRYPPPGQAYEQYF. CDR3 bases: TGTGCCAGCAGCACCCGCTATCCCCCTCCGGGACAGGCCTACGAGCAGTACTTC. This rearrangement joins TRBV4-2 to TRBJ2-7; 8 bases fit TRBD1. CDR1 is LGHNA, CDR2 YNFKEQ, per germline. There are 18 residues in the CDR3. Losses at the gene ends were 5 bases for V and 2 bases for J; bases not matched to a gene: 17.

To note about this clone: It is likely a read error, because the conserved phenylalanine at the end of the CDR3 is missing. The DNA is omitted, as the CDR3 cannot be located on it reliably, and the CDR3 follows TCRdb's listing. The chain has TRBV10-3 and TRBJ2-4; the D segment call TRBD1 is taken from the table without a DNA check. The CDR3 spans 9 residues, counting both ends. CDR1 is ENHRY and CDR2 is SYGVKD in the germline V gene. The CDR3 sequence is CAIRDRPFS.

The gene calls are TRBV19 and TRBJ2-6; maybe TRBD1 (5 bases). The CDR3 length is 16 residues. V gave up 4 bases and J gave up 0 bases, with 10 bases separating them. CDR1 is LNHDA, CDR2 SQIVND, per germline (reference sequence). The CDR3 DNA sequence: TGTGCCAGTAGTAGAAGCAGGGTCTCTGGGGCCAACGTCCTGACTTTC. This codes for CASSRSRVSGANVLTF.

The chain has TRBV7-6 and TRBJ1-2; perhaps TRBD1 as D (5 bases). The CDR3 spans 16 residues. CDR1 and CDR2 (germline): SGHVS, FNYEAQ. V was clipped by 2 bases and J by 4 bases, with 17 bases between them. CDR3 DNA: TGTGCCAGCAGCTTAACCCGAGAGGGACGACTCTATGGCTACACCTTC. Protein product: CASSLTREGRLYGYTF.

The chain recombines TRBV5-8 with TRBJ2-2; TRBD1 agrees at 8 bases. Germline V gene sequence: CDR1 SGHTS, CDR2 YDEGEE. The CDR3 totals 15 residues. Trimming removed 4 bases from V and 5 bases from J; junction bases left unmatched: 7. This chain's CDR3 is CASSTDRVGTGELFF. CDR3 DNA sequence: TGTGCCAGCAGCACGGACAGGGTTGGGACCGGGGAGCTGTTTTTT.